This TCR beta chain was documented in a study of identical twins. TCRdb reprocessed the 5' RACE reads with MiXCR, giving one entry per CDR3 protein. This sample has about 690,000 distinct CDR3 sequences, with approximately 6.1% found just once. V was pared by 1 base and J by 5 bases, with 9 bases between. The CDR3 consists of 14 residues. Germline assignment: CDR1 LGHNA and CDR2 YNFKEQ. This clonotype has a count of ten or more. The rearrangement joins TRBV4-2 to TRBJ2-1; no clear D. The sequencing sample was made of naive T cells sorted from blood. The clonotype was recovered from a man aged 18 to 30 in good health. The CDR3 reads CASSQAQDHNEQFF. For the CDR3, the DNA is TGTGCCAGCAGCCAAGCTCAGGACCACAATGAGCAGTTCTTC.